One sample yielded the 30 T cell receptor beta chains listed below, sequenced in a study of blood T cell repertoires in COVID-19. The repertoire was sequenced with immunoSEQ multiplex PCR; TCRdb's copy has only in-frame clones and lacks some. The sample holds around 70,000 clones, approximately 84% seen once. Sequencing used peripheral blood. Source of these receptors: a man in his sixties or seventies with acute or convalescent COVID-19.

The chain has TRBV4-3 and TRBJ2-5, with 10 bases identical to TRBD2. The CDR3 consists of 16 residues. The germline gives CDR1 LGHNA, CDR2 YSLEER. V lost 1 base and J lost 7; bases outside the gene matches: 9. In DNA form, the CDR3 reads TGCGCCAGCAGCCAAGGGACTAGCGGAGCCCAGGGGACCCAGTACTTC. It yields the protein CASSQGTSGAQGTQYF.

This clone was recorded only once. This sequence joins TRBV7-2 and TRBJ1-1; D remains unclear. Germline CDR1 is SGHTA and CDR2 is FQGNSA. The CDR3 runs 15 residues. V was shortened by 4 bases and J by 0 bases, with 12 bases between the two germline ends. CDR3 sequence: CASSSHLLMNTEAFF. The CDR3 bases are TGTGCCAGCAGCTCTCACCTACTAATGAACACTGAAGCTTTCTTT.

This clone was seen a few times. As DNA, the CDR3 is TGTGCCAGCAGCTTAGCAGGACAGAATCAGCCCCAGCATTTT. This gives the protein CASSLAGQNQPQHF. This chain links TRBV7-2 with TRBJ1-5; TRBD1 might be the D (6 bases). The germline V and J ends were trimmed by 0 bases and 4 bases, with 7 bases remaining between them. Per the germline V gene, CDR1 is SGHTA and CDR2 is FQGNSA. This CDR3 has 14 residues.

The chain is built from TRBV30 and TRBJ2-7, with 12 bases lining up with TRBD2. The junction had 7 bases not matched to a gene; V was cut back by 3 bases and J by 4 bases. Germline loops: CDR1 GTSNPN, CDR2 SVGIG (reference sequence). This CDR3 has 15 amino acids. CDR3 in amino acids: CAWRATSGSVYEQYF. CDR3 in DNA: TGTGCCTGGAGGGCGACTAGCGGGAGTGTATACGAGCAGTACTTC. The variable domain in full, with the rest retrieved from reference TRBV30 and TRBJ2-7, is SQTIHQWPATLVQPVGSPLSLECTVEGTSNPNLYWYRQAAGRGLQLLFYSVGIGQISSEVPQNLSASRPQDRQFILSSKKLLLSDSGFYLCAWRATSGSVYEQYFGPGTRLTVT.

The chain recombines TRBV4-3 with TRBJ2-2, with 11 bases fitting TRBD1. There are 17 residues in the CDR3. Germline assignment: CDR1 LGHNA and CDR2 YSLEER. V shed 4 bases, J shed 6 bases, and the junction held 10 bases outside the gene matches. In DNA, the CDR3 is TGCGCCAGCAGCCCCCGGGACAGGGGGATATGGGCCGGGGAGCTGTTTTTT. This encodes CASSPRDRGIWAGELFF.

The rearrangement uses TRBV21-1 and TRBJ1-3; the listed D gene, TRBD1, was not tested against the DNA. TRBV21-1 is deemed a pseudogene. The CDR3 is 15 amino acids. The CDR3 DNA reads as TGTGCCAGCAGACGGACGGACACCTTAGGAAACACCATATATTTT. Translation gives CASRRTDTLGNTIYF.

The rearrangement joins TRBV2 to TRBJ2-7; D possibly corresponds to TRBD2 (6 bases). Germline V gene data show CDR1 as SNHLY and CDR2 as FYNNEI. V lost 7 bases, J lost 2 bases, and 9 bases lay in between. This CDR3 is built from 12 residues. The CDR3 DNA is TGTGCCAGCATGGCGGGGCCCTACGAGCAGTACTTC. Translating gives CASMAGPYEQYF.

The chain is built from TRBV5-1 and TRBJ2-3; 11 nucleotides align to TRBD2. The length of the CDR3 is 19 residues. V shed 3 bases, J shed 1 base, and the junction held 13 bases outside the gene matches. Germline CDR1 is SGHRS and CDR2 is YFSETQ. In DNA form, the CDR3 reads TGCGCCAGCAGCTCCCCGACTAGCGGGGCGGGATGGGGCACAGATACGCAGTATTTT. This sequence encodes CASSSPTSGAGWGTDTQYF.

This clone has just a few counts. The chain uses TRBV6-1 and TRBJ2-1; D perhaps matches TRBD1 (6 bases). The CDR3 contains 15 residues. Trimming took 0 bases from V and 3 from J, leaving 9 bases between them. The germline gives CDR1 MNHNS, CDR2 SASEGT. CDR3 in DNA: TGTGCCAGCAGTGAAGCCTCGACAGGCTACAATGAGCAGTTCTTC. Amino acid sequence: CASSEASTGYNEQFF.

This chain links TRBV5-1 with TRBJ1-2; D remains ambiguous. Trimming took 0 bases from V and 6 from J, leaving 15 bases between them. Germline CDR1 and CDR2: SGHRS and YFSETQ. There are 15 residues in the CDR3. The CDR3 spells CASSLAGRIGDGYTF. The CDR3 DNA reads as TGCGCCAGCAGCTTGGCTGGCCGAATCGGGGATGGCTACACCTTC.

The genes are TRBV12-5 and TRBJ2-3; TRBD2 agrees at 12 bases. Germline values: CDR1 LGHNT, CDR2 FRNRAP. The CDR3 runs 18 residues. After removal of 7 bases from V and 0 bases from J, the junction contained 11 bases not matched to a gene. CDR3 residues: CASASLAGGLPSTDTQYF. The CDR3 coding sequence is TGTGCTAGTGCCTCACTAGCGGGGGGTCTCCCTAGCACAGATACGCAGTATTTT.

This clone has a single count. The chain links TRBV5-1 to TRBJ1-3; a weak D match, TRBD1 (5 bases). Germline V CDR1 and CDR2: SGHRS, YFSETQ. The length of the CDR3 is 15 residues. Trimming left V 0 bases short and J 3 bases short, with 10 bases between. CDR3 protein: CASSLAGGFGNTIYF. DNA for the CDR3: TGCGCCAGCAGCTTGGCCGGGGGATTTGGAAACACCATATATTTT.

The V gene is TRBV4-3, the J gene TRBJ2-1; D uncertain. The ends were cut back, 0 bases at V and 8 bases at J, with 8 bases in the middle. Germline V gene lookup returns CDR1 LGHNA and CDR2 YSLEER. CDR3 length: 13 residues. The CDR3 reads CASSQDYEDEQFF. For the CDR3, the DNA is TGCGCCAGCAGCCAAGATTACGAGGATGAGCAGTTCTTC.

Worth noting for this clone: This CDR3 is also generated by other DNA sequences in the sample. V and J are TRBV19 and TRBJ1-5; the match to TRBD1 covers 9 bases. Germline trimming cut 3 bases from V and 4 bases from J; bases unmatched to any gene: 1. The germline gives CDR1 LNHDA, CDR2 SQIVND (reference sequence). The CDR3 runs to 14 residues. CDR3: CASSMTGGNQPQHF. The CDR3 coding sequence is TGTGCCAGTAGTATGACAGGGGGTAATCAGCCCCAGCATTTT.

V is TRBV12-3 or TRBV12-4 and J is TRBJ1-5; no clear D. The V end was cut by 6 bases, the J end by 4 bases, with 7 bases between. CDR3 length equals 12 residues. The CDR3 coding sequence is TGTGCCAGCAGCAGGATAAATCAGCCCCAGCATTTT. Translating it yields CASSRINQPQHF.

Only a few counts were recorded for this clone. The chain uses TRBV14 and TRBJ1-1; no definite D call. The CDR3 consists of 16 residues. CDR1 SGHDN and CDR2 FVKESK come from the germline V gene. The V and J ends lost 4 bases and 6 bases respectively, with 21 bases between them. DNA of the CDR3: TGTGCCAGCAGCCCTATTAGGCGCGGGAGCGACCCTGAAGCTTTCTTT. It specifies CASSPIRRGSDPEAFF.

V is TRBV27 and J is TRBJ1-2; 10 bases fit TRBD1. CDR3 length equals 11 residues. Losses at the gene ends were 8 bases for V and 8 bases for J; bases not matched to a gene: 2. The V gene's germline CDR1 is MNHEY and CDR2 SMNVEV (reference sequence). CDR3 in amino acids: CASGQGEGYTF. DNA for the CDR3: TGTGCCAGCGGACAGGGGGAGGGCTACACCTTC.

The chain recombines TRBV6-5 with TRBJ1-1; D gene ambiguous. The CDR3 is made up of 12 amino acids. CDR1 and CDR2 from the germline V gene are MNHEY and SVGAGI. V was cut by 2 bases and J by 5 bases, with 6 bases left in between. CDR3 amino acids: CASSYIGTEAFF. DNA for the CDR3: TGTGCCAGCAGTTACATCGGGACTGAAGCTTTCTTT.

V and J are TRBV18 and TRBJ2-2; D might be TRBD1 (5 bases). The germline V gene has CDR1 KGHSH and CDR2 LQKENI. There are 13 residues in the CDR3. Trimming took 7 bases from V and 1 from J, leaving 7 bases between them. CDR3 amino acids: CASLTENTGELFF. The CDR3 bases are TGTGCCAGCTTGACAGAGAACACCGGGGAGCTGTTTTTT.

This clone was recorded only once. The chain employs TRBV27 and TRBJ1-1, with D perhaps matching TRBD1 (5 bases). Germline CDR1 reads MNHEY; CDR2 reads SMNVEV (reference sequence). There are 15 residues in the CDR3. V lost 1 base to trimming and J lost 1 base, with 10 bases between them. The chain's CDR3 is CASSLLGLRNTEAFF. DNA of the CDR3: TGTGCCAGCAGTTTATTGGGACTCAGGAACACTGAAGCTTTCTTT.

V is TRBV6-4 and J is TRBJ2-1; 13 nucleotides agree with TRBD2. Per germline, CDR1 MRHNA and CDR2 SNTAGT. The V segment lost 5 bases and the J segment 6 bases; nucleotides outside the gene matches: 10. This CDR3 comprises 17 residues. The CDR3 nucleotides are TGTGCCAGCAGTTATAAAAAACTAGCGGGAGGGTTCAATGAGCAGTTCTTC. This sequence encodes CASSYKKLAGGFNEQFF.

V and J are TRBV7-2 and TRBJ2-5; 11 bases fit TRBD2. Losses at the gene ends were 0 bases for V and 4 bases for J; bases not matched to a gene: 1. The V gene's germline CDR1 is SGHTA and CDR2 FQGNSA. The CDR3 is made up of 15 amino acids. The CDR3 loop reads CASSLAGTSGETQYF. In DNA form, the CDR3 reads TGTGCCAGCAGCTTAGCCGGGACTAGCGGAGAGACCCAGTACTTC.

The V call is TRBV5-6, the J call TRBJ1-2; TRBD1 is a possible D gene (6 bases). This CDR3 has 15 residues. Germline loops: CDR1 SGHDT, CDR2 YYEEEE. Trimming stripped 3 bases from V and 7 bases from J, with 19 bases between. Here the CDR3 reads CASSSSAGGRGGYTF. The CDR3 region has the DNA TGTGCCAGCAGCTCCTCAGCGGGGGGGCGCGGTGGCTACACCTTC.

The table lists this clone with a count of one. This rearrangement joins TRBV27 to TRBJ2-7; D gene ambiguous. The CDR3 spans 13 residues. Trimming took off 3 bases at V and 3 bases at J, with 9 bases between the two ends. In germline, CDR1 is MNHEY, CDR2 SMNVEV (reference sequence). In DNA form, the CDR3 reads TGTGCCAGCAGTTTTGGTCTCTACTACGAGCAGTACTTC. This translates into CASSFGLYYEQYF.

The chain couples TRBV5-1 to TRBJ2-3; 7 bases fit TRBD2. CDR1 and CDR2 from the germline V gene are SGHRS and YFSETQ. The CDR3 totals 15 residues. V was clipped by 2 bases and J by 6 bases; unmatched bases: 9. CDR3 loop: CASSLVIAGGDTQYF. As DNA, the CDR3 is TGCGCCAGCAGCTTAGTTATAGCGGGTGGGGATACGCAGTATTTT.

This chain joins TRBV19 and TRBJ1-1, with 8 bases matching TRBD1. Germline V lookup: CDR1 LNHDA, CDR2 SQIVND (reference sequence). Trimming removed 5 bases from V and 3 bases from J; junction bases left unmatched: 11. The CDR3 has 16 residues. CDR3 nucleotides: TGTGCCAGTAGTCTAGGGACAGGCCCGGGGTACACTGAAGCTTTCTTT. Encoded protein: CASSLGTGPGYTEAFF.

The chain joins TRBV5-1 to TRBJ1-1; 7 bases match TRBD1. The germline gives CDR1 SGHRS, CDR2 YFSETQ. V lost 0 bases and J lost 5; bases outside the gene matches: 7. The CDR3 consists of 15 residues. CDR3 region: CASSLVSAGGTEAFF. DNA of the CDR3: TGCGCCAGCAGCTTGGTCTCGGCAGGGGGGACTGAAGCTTTCTTT.

The genes are TRBV10-3 and TRBJ1-6, with D hard to call. The CDR3 is made up of 15 amino acids. The germline V gene encodes CDR1 ENHRY and CDR2 SYGVKD. V dropped 7 bases and J dropped 0 bases, with 10 bases sitting between them. The CDR3 DNA is TGTGCCATCAAGACTGACTCCTCCTATAATTCACCCCTCCACTTT. Protein product: CAIKTDSSYNSPLHF.

The V gene is TRBV27, the J gene TRBJ2-3, with 9 bases fitting TRBD1. Germline loops: CDR1 MNHEY, CDR2 SMNVEV (reference sequence). This CDR3 region has 15 residues. Trimming at V came to 6 bases and at J to 8 bases, leaving 12 bases not matched to a gene. CDR3 protein: CASRPGQGMLGTQYF. Written as DNA, the CDR3 is TGTGCCAGCAGACCGGGACAGGGTATGTTAGGTACGCAGTATTTT.

This clone was detected once. The chain combines TRBV2 with TRBJ1-1; weak D call: TRBD1 (6 bases). Trimming removed 3 bases at V and 5 bases at J, with 10 bases between. The CDR3 has 13 residues. Germline-derived CDR1 and CDR2 are SNHLY and FYNNEI. The CDR3 loop is CASSDHRDTEAFF. The CDR3, as DNA: TGTGCCAGCAGTGATCACAGGGATACTGAAGCTTTCTTT.